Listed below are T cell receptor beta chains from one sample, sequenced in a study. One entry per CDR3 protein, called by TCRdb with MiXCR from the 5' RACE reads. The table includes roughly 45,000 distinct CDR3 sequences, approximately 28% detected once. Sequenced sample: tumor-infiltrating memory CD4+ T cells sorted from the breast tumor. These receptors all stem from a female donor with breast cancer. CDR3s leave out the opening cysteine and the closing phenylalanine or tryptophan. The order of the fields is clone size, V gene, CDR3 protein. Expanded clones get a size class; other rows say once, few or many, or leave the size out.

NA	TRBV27	ASSNLNTGELF
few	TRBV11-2	ASNSPGGSGGDNEQF
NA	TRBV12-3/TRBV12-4	ASRGLAGGTQY
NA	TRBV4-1	ASSQVNEKLF
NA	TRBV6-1	ASSPGLWNEQF
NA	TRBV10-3	AISESWERGPLH
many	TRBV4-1	ASSQAGPRRLVTGEQY
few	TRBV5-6	ASYSRDRPPYEQY
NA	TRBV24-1	ATSDLRASGSNEQF
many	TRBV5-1	ASRPGTTEETQY
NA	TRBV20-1	SARDRLTSTEQY
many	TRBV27	ASSFTPRVRETQY
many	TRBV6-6	ASGGGAYEQY
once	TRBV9	ASSPRAASNEKLF
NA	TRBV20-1	GARDDGRTYEAF
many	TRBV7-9	ASSPKSGAVSTDTQY
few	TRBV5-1	ASSLKRGNTDTQY
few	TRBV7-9	ASSFGGRARNEQF
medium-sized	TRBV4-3	ASSHGRGPGANVLT
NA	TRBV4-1	ASSQTEGNNERF
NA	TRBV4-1	ASNSLTNEKLF
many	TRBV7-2	ASSDRGRVTEAF
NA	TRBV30	AWSRTQGPRH
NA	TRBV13	ASSLGQGLETQY
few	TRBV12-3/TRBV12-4	ASSPSVRVEQF
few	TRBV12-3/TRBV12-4	ASSPGGSGTDSYEQY
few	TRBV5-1	ASSLEGQNNQPQH
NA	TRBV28	ASSTRDRAFYEQY
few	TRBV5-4	ASSSGRTGYGYT
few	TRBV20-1	SASRTGSYADTQY
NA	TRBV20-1	SAPTGVRNIQY
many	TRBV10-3	AIEGSTGELF
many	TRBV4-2	ASSQDGNIQY
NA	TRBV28	ASSRTQTREKLF
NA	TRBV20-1	SARDASGQSGETQY
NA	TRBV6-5	ASSRGSITEAF
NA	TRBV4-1	ASSQDPAASDFPGNTIY
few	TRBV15	ATSSPEGQANYGYT
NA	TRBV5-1	ASSLAPRLANTGELF
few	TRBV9	ASSVVGYHPEAQY
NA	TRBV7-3	ASSLGLEQY
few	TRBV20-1	SARDQTEAGAF
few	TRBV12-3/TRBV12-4	ASSGGQGFSYEQY
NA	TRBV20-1	SARSSYDNEQF
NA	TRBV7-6	ASSPWVAPTGELF
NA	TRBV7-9	ASSLGTYEQY
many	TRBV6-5	ASSRSGAAHYEQY
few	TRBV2	ASSGGSNSNQPQH
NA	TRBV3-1	ASEPHLGTSGSGSNEQF
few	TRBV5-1	ASSLLGAGGQNEQF
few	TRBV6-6	ASSYSSQETQY
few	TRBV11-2	ASSLTGYNEQF
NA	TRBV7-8	ASSLYLYNSPLH